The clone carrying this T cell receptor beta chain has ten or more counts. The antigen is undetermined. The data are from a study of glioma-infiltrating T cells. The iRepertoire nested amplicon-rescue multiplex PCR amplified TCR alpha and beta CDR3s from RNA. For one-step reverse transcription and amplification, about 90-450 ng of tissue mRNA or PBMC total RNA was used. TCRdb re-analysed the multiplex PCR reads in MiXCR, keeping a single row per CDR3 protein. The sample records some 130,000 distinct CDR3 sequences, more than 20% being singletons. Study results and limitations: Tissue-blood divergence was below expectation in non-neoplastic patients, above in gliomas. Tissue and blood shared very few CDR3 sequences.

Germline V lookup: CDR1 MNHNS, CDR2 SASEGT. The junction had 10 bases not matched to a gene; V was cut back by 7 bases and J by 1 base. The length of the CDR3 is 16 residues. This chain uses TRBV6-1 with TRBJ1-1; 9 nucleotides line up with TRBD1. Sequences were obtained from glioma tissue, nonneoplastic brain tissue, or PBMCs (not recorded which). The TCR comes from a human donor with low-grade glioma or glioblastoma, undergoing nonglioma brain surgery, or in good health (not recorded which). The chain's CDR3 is CASIPGQGYSNTEAFF. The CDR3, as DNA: TGTGCCAGCATCCCCGGACAGGGGTATTCGAACACTGAAGCTTTCTTT.